This T cell receptor (beta chain) was observed in a study of cytomegalovirus exposure and HLA in healthy donors. Study results and limitations: Altogether, 164 TCR beta chains were recorded as cytomegalovirus-associated. A later analysis associated 15,000 to 20,000 TCR beta sequences with HLA alleles at a 0.05 false discovery rate.

Unrecorded immune exposure was likely among donors, who were nominally healthy when sampled. The germline V gene has CDR1 MDHEN and CDR2 SYDVKM. The CDR3 extends over 12 amino acids. V was shortened by 11 bases and J by 3 bases, with 10 bases between the two germline ends. PCR amplification relied on 60 Vbeta primers (plus 13 Jbeta primers). In the study's own analysis: It was a later analysis that counted around 85 million unique TCR beta chains, of which some 10 million were shared. TCRdb's copy holds only in-frame clones and misses some; the assay was immunoSEQ multiplex PCR. V and J calls plus clone size are reproduced from that table; the DNA served to infer D and trimming. The sample consists of 95,000 to 150,000 clones, around 80% of them appearing once. In its sample, this clone was seen a few times. Antigen specificity is unknown.

V and J are TRBV28 and TRBJ1-4; D is uncertain. Sequencing used PBMCs. The origin of this receptor is a man aged 45-65 years in good health and CMV-seronegative. CDR3 nucleotide sequence: TGTGCCTCACAGCAATCTAATGAAAAACTGTTTTTT. Translated: CASQQSNEKLFF.